This TCR beta chain is drawn from a study of shared clonotypes between healthy human individuals (dated by TCRdb to between 2020 and 2021). The study in broad terms: The cohort included three men and a couple of women between 18 and 49 years of age. Between about 0.85 and 9.5 billion PBMCs per donor were obtained by leukapheresis. To estimate repertoire size and how much clonotypes are shared between individuals, the study performed deep sequencing of blood TCR repertoires from a few healthy adults. To increase sequencing depth and limit assay-specific biases, different laboratories used diverse techniques to prepare libraries and sequence TCR repertoires.

Healthy HIV-negative adults with no recently reported acute infections or vaccinations were included as donors. Only Caucasian adults living in Nashville, Tennessee, USA were represented among the donors. In the unsorted samples, some 100 million PBMCs were counted, and genomic DNA was extracted using the QIAamp DNA Blood Mini kit. Blood was obtained by leukapheresis, after which PBMCs were separated by Ficoll-Histopaque density gradient centrifugation and cryopreserved in liquid nitrogen vapor phase. According to the germline V gene, CDR1 reads SGHVS and CDR2 reads FQNEAQ. Germline trimming amounts to 3 bases on V and 4 bases on J, with 2 as the count of junction bases outside the gene matches. The CDR3 has 15 amino acids, counting the end cysteine and phenylalanine. The kept DNA is CDR3 alone, 45 bases in frame from the first base. Study-wide findings and limitations: Pairwise subsampling indicated that sequencing depth was expected to affect the degree of clonotype sharing among donors. Only blood was sampled, and tissue TCR repertoires likely differ from those in blood. The small number of donors limited the genetic and exposure-history diversity represented.

For this clone: Which antigen it targets is not known. Nothing much larger sits one base from this clone, and base qualities are not available. Other DNA sequences in the same sample also yield this CDR3.

Using the deep immunoSEQ assay, TCR CDR3 regions were amplified from genomic DNA by multiplex PCR. Genomic DNA extracted from each cell subset was distributed evenly over all wells of several immunoSEQ 96-well plates, and each plate served as one replicate. Each replicate PCR for unsorted PBMC received roughly 0.3 ug genomic DNA, equal to 30,000 to 35,000 T cell genomes. Genomic DNA from unsorted PBMC was sequenced over ten immunoSEQ deep assay plates. Purified libraries were measured with a Qubit 3.0 fluorometer, size-checked on a Bioanalyzer 2100, and measured again with the KAPA Library Quantification kit. Each immunoSEQ 96-well plate was sequenced on its own single-read 150-cycle Illumina NextSeq 550 flow cell. Concerning the study's data processing: Because the immunoSEQ output held only junctional sequences and lacked quality scores, the filtering could not match the filtering applied to full-length reads. To assign V/J genes and CDR3, sequences were annotated against IMGT germline references using PyIR, a Python wrapper for IgBLAST v1.9. Reads with weak V/J assignments (E-value above 1e-6), missing CDR3, stop codons, out-of-frame junctions, or ambiguous translated residues were removed. V3J clonotypes were defined as sequences sharing the same inferred V gene, J gene, and CDR3 amino acid sequence. To compute the percentage overlap between repertoires, the number of shared unique clonotypes was divided by the size of the smaller repertoire. Repertoire richness was assessed with RTK rarefaction, the Chao1 estimator, and Recon v2.1 estimates of unobserved clonotypes. Not all clones reach the TCRdb copy of this immuneACCESS table, which keeps in-frame sequences only. Checked studies attribute under half of the gap to unresolved V genes and leave the rest unexplained. That table is the source of V, J and clone size, and D and trimming were worked out from the DNA. A total of 490,000 or so clones appear in this sample, 76% of them only once. In total, the top ten clones hold over 10% of the sample.

This clonotype originated in a woman in her 40s in good health. Some clones in this sample may be carry-over from other donors' samples. The sequencing input was PBMCs. The rearranged segments are TRBV7-8 and TRBJ2-1; 11 middle bases align to TRBD2. The CDR3 region reads CASSFGTSGYNEQFF. The DNA sequence reads TGTGCCAGCAGCTTCGGGACTAGCGGATACAATGAGCAGTTCTTC.